Shown below are 5 T cell receptor beta chains from a single sample sequenced in a study of T cell responses to AZD1222 COVID-19 vaccine. Method: immunoSEQ multiplex PCR; TCRdb's copy keeps in-frame clones and lacks some. The sample records approximately 120,000 clones, around 89% being singletons. The source was peripheral blood, collected on day 0 of AZD1222 vaccination. All receptors derive from an adult in good health.

This chain links TRBV19 with TRBJ2-5; 11 bases fit TRBD2. The V and J ends lost 5 bases and 3 bases, in that order; junction bases with no gene match: 2. Germline loops: CDR1 LNHDA, CDR2 SQIVND (reference sequence). The CDR3 has 14 residues. CDR3 nucleotide sequence: TGTGCCAGTAGTTTGACTAGCGGGAAAGAGACCCAGTACTTC. Its translation: CASSLTSGKETQYF.

V is TRBV5-5 and J is TRBJ2-2, with D perhaps TRBD1 (6 bases). This CDR3 region has 16 residues. V dropped 0 bases and J dropped 2 bases, with 11 bases sitting between them. The germline V gene has CDR1 SGHKS and CDR2 YYEKEE (reference sequence). The DNA of the CDR3 is TGTGCCAGCAGCTTGGGCCCGGGACAAAACACCGGGGAGCTGTTTTTT. This gives the protein CASSLGPGQNTGELFF.

In DNA, the CDR3 is TGTGCCAGCACTCACCGGGGAGTCAGTTACACTAATGAAAAACTGTTTTTT. This encodes CASTHRGVSYTNEKLFF. The chain recombines TRBV27 with TRBJ1-4; D gene ambiguous. The CDR3 extends over 17 amino acids. The V gene lost 7 bases and the J gene lost 2 bases, with 20 bases spanning the gap. The germline gives CDR1 MNHEY, CDR2 SMNVEV (reference sequence). The full variable domain, its missing parts supplied by reference TRBV27 and TRBJ1-4, is EAQVTQNPRYLITVTGKKLTVTCSQNMNHEYMSWYRQDPGLGLRQIYYSMNVEVTDKGDVPEGYKVSRKEKRNFPLILESPSPNQTSLYFCASTHRGVSYTNEKLFFGSGTQLSVL.

The chain recombines TRBV2 with TRBJ2-1; 11 nucleotides agree with TRBD2. The CDR3 extends over 15 amino acids. V dropped 7 bases and J dropped 5; count of bases not matched to a gene: 7. Germline lookup yields CDR1 SNHLY and CDR2 FYNNEI. CDR3 coding DNA: TGTGCCAGCATTCGGGGGACTAGCGGACACAATGAGCAGTTCTTC. Protein product: CASIRGTSGHNEQFF.

J is TRBJ2-1 and V is TRBV5-1; 8 bases align to TRBD1. V lost 4 bases to trimming and J lost 5 bases; unmatched junction nucleotides: 8. Per germline, CDR1 SGHRS and CDR2 YFSETQ. The CDR3 has 15 amino acids. This CDR3 is CASSTRQGKNNEQFF. CDR3 nucleotides: TGCGCCAGCAGCACCAGACAGGGGAAGAACAATGAGCAGTTCTTC.